This entry concerns a single T cell receptor (beta chain). The germline V gene encodes CDR1 SGHNT and CDR2 YENEEA. This CDR3 is built from 16 residues. Germline trimming cut 5 bases from V and 1 base from J; bases unmatched to any gene: 5. This entry belongs to a study of immune cell composition in non-small cell lung cancer. Normal lung sampling was at least 3 cm from the tumour, as distant as possible. TCRdb keeps only in-frame clones here, not all; method: immunoSEQ multiplex PCR. The data show 6,600 or so clones, roughly 80% seen once. Sequencing was performed on non-adjacent lung tissue. V gene TRBV11-3 combines with J gene TRBJ1-1; TRBD1 matches 12 bases. This receptor was identified in a human donor with non-small cell lung cancer. CDR3 sequence (DNA): TGTGCCAGCAGCCCGGGACAGGGGGCCCCGAACACTGAAGCTTTCTTT. Amino acids: CASSPGQGAPNTEAFF.